The clone carrying this T cell receptor (beta chain) occurred a few times. Its target is not known. V shed 5 bases and J shed 7 bases, with 15 bases lying between them. Germline loops: CDR1 SGHVS, CDR2 FNYEAQ. The CDR3 has 14 amino acids. The source of the sample is a study of somatic mutations in cytotoxic T cells in rheumatoid arthritis. The wider study: Peripheral blood samples of more than 25 ml EDTA were taken from patients directly after diagnosis and before treatment. Study-wide results and limits: Significant differences in CD8+ T-cell clonality were not found between rheumatoid arthritis patients and healthy controls (age-matched).

This table comes from immunoSEQ multiplex PCR, and its TCRdb copy is limited to in-frame clones, with some not included. The sample has 15,000 or so clones, about four fifths seen once. Sequences were obtained from CD8+ T cells sorted from blood. The chain carries TRBV7-6 and TRBJ2-4; D is perhaps TRBD2 (6 bases). The sequence was collected from an adult with rheumatoid arthritis. The CDR3 nucleotides are TGTGCCAGCAGCAGAGAGGCGGGAAAGAACATTCAGTACTTC. This encodes CASSREAGKNIQYF. Filled out from reference TRBV7-6 and TRBJ2-4, the complete variable domain reads GAGVSQSPRYKVTKRGQDVALRCDPISGHVSLYWYRQALGQGPEFLTYFNYEAQQDKSGLPNDRFSAERPEGSISTLTIQRTEQRDSAMYRCASSREAGKNIQYFGAGTRLSVL.